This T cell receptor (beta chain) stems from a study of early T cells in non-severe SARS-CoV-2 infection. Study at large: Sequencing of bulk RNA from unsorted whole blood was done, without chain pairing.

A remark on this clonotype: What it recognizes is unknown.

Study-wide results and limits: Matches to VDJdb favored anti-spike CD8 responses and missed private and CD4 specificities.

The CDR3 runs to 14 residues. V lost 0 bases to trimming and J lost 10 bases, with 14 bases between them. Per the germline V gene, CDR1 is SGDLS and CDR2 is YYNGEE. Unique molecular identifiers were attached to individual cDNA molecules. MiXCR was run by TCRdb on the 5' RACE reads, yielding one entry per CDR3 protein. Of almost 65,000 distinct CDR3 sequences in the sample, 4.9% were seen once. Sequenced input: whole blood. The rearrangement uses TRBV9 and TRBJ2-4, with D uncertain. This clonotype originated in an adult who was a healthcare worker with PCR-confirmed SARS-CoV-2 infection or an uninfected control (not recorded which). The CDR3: CASSVDDILGIQYF. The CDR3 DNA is TGTGCCAGCAGCGTAGATGACATCTTGGGGATTCAGTACTTC.